This T cell receptor (beta chain) was captured in a study of T cells in Graves' hyperthyroidism and ophthalmopathy. The CDR3 regions of TCR beta were amplified from RNA transcripts. A set of HTBI primers served as the primers for a first-round RT-PCR of the TCR CDR3. TCRdb re-called the multiplex PCR reads through MiXCR, storing one row per CDR3 protein. This table holds hundreds of thousands of distinct CDR3 sequences, roughly 15% found once. This CDR3 region has 16 residues. Looked up from germline, CDR1 is MNHNS and CDR2 is SASEGT. Between the trimmed V and J ends, which lost 6 bases and 3 bases, there was a span of 21 bases. This clonotype came up a few times.

Source material: blood. The chain couples TRBV6-1 to TRBJ2-7; tentative D call: TRBD1 (6 bases). This TCR was sampled from a young woman with Graves' hyperthyroidism. The CDR3 bases are TGTGCCAGCAGACTACAGGGACACCTGGGTTTCTACGAGCAGTACTTC. Translated, it gives CASRLQGHLGFYEQYF.